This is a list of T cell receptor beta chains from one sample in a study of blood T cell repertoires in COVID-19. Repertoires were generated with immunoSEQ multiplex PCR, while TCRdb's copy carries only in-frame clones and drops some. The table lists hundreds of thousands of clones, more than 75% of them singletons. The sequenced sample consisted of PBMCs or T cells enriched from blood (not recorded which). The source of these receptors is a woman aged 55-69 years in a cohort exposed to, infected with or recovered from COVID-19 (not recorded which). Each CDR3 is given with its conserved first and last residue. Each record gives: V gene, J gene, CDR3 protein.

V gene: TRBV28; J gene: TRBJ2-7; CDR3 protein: CASSLVRGSDEQYF
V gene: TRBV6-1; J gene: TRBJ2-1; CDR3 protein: CASSDHSGRGGHEQFF
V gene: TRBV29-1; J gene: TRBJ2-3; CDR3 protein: CSVLPRGDTQYF
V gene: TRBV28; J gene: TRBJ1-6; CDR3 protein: CASSLSGTGKGSPLHF
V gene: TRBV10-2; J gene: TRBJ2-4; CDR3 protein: CASSDIVEQLNIQYF
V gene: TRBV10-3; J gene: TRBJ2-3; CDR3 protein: CAIRDSVTSDTQYF
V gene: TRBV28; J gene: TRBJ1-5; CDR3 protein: CASRFTGGNQPQHF
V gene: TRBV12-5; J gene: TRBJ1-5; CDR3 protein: CASGSGVRNQPQHF
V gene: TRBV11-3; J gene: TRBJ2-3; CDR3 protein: CASSLGQAMADTQYF
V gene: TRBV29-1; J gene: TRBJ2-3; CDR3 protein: CSDRTGGTDTQYF
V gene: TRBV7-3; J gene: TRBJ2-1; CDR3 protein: CASSVTSGTTYNEQFF
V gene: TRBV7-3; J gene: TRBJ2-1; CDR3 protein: CASSLSGVNEQFF
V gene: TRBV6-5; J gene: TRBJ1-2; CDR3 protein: CASTKRDWFGYTF
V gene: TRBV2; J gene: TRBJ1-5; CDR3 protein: CASTGQGAQPQHF
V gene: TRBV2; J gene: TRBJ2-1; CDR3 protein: CATSGSRNEQFF
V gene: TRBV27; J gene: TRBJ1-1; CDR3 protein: CASSLRFSGEAFF
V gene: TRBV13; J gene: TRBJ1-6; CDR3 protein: CASSLYQGNSPLHF
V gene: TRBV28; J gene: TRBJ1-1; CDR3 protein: CASSTGTGGGTEAFF
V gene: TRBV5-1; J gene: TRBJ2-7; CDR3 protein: CASSYSGPSSYEQYF
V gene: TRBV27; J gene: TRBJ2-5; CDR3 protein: CASSPSGTGKETQYF
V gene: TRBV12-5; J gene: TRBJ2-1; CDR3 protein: CASGRSGGREAYNEQFF
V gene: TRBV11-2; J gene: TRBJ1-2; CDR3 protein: CASSLEGGYGYTF
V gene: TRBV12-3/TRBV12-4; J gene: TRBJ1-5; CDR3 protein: CASSFGLNQPQHF
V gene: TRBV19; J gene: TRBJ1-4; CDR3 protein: CASSTSNRAPPNEKLFF
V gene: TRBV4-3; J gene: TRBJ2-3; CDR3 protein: CASSLSGGTDTQYF
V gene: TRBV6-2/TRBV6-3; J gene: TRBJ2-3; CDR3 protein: CASSPGQGRGTDTQYF
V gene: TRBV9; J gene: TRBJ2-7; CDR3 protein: CASSFRDSGGQYF
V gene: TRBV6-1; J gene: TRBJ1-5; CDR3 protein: CASSEASVGQVGHQPQHF
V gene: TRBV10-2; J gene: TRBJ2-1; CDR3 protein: CASATGTGGFDEQFF
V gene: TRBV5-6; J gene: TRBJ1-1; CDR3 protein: CASSHPTDNTEAFF
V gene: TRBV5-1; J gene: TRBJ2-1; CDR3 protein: CASSLAGAAGQFF
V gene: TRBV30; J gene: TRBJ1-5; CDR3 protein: CAWSVSRNQPQHF
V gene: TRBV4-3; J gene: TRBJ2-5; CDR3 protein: CASSQDRVETQYF
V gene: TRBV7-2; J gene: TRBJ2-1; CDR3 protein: CASSLQVTYNEQFF
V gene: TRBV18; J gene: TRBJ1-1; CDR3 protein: CASSPGDSLYPGTEAFF
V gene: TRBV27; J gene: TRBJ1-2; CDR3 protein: CASRLTGNYGYTF
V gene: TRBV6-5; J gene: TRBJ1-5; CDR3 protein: CASVSTGPQPQHF
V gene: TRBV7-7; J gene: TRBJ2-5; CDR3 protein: CASSPQQGGQETQYF
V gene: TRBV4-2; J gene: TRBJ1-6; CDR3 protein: CASSQDVTAGNSPLHF
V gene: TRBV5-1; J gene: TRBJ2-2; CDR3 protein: CASSPLGGTGELFF
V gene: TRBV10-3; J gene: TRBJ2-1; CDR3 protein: CAISSGTSGPSSYNEQFF
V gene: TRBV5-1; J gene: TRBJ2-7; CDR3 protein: CASSFSSGLSYEQYF
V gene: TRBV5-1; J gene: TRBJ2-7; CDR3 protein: CASSLGGQGLREQYF
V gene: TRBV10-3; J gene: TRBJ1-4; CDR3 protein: CAISASTLTNEKLFF
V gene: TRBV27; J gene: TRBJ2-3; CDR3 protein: CASSLSIVASTPGSTDTQYF
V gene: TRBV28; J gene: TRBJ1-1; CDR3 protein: CASIVTGTTHAEAFF
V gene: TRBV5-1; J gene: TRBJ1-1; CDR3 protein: CASSLGGAAVEAFF
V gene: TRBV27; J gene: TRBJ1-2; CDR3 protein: CASRTGTVRGYTF
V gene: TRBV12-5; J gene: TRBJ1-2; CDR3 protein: CASGLDREGYTF